These T cell receptor beta chains were read from a single sample in a study of T-cell memory formation after mild COVID-19. TCRdb used MiXCR to reprocess the 5' RACE reads, holding one entry per CDR3 protein. The table shows 25,000 to 30,000 distinct CDR3 sequences, with 9% to 15% occurring only once. Sequencing input: PBMCs or a T cell subset sorted from them (not recorded which). The receptors were sampled from an adult woman who had mild COVID-19 (a few samples of this study predate the infection). Cell type and time point are not known. Both conserved end residues are part of each CDR3. The order of the fields is D gene, J gene, V gene, clone size, CDR3 DNA, CDR3 protein. A D gene is named only where the DNA matches it firmly. Part of the rows lack a size; the others show once, few, many or a class for expanded clones.

. | TRBJ2-6 | TRBV11-3 | many | TGTGCCAGCAGCTTAGGGGACTGGTCTGGGGCCAACGTCCTGACTTTC | CASSLGDWSGANVLTF
TRBD1 | TRBJ1-5 | TRBV19 | many | TGTGCCAGTTCTACAGGGGCGGCCGGGGATCAGCCCCAGCATTTT | CASSTGAAGDQPQHF
TRBD2 | TRBJ2-1 | TRBV2 | many | TGTGCCAACGGGAGGCTAACCTACAATGAGCAGTTCTTC | CANGRLTYNEQFF
. | TRBJ1-1 | TRBV3-1 | many | TGTGCCAGCAGCCAAGACAGTGAAGGACAGTACACTGAAGCTTTCTTT | CASSQDSEGQYTEAFF
TRBD2 | TRBJ2-3 | TRBV29-1 | . | TGCAGCGTGGCTCAGCGGGGCCGCACAGATACGCAGTATTTT | CSVAQRGRTDTQYF
. | TRBJ1-3 | TRBV9 | many | TGTGCCAGCAGCGTGGCGGGGTCCGATGTCTCTGGAAACACCATATATTTT | CASSVAGSDVSGNTIYF
TRBD1 | TRBJ2-7 | TRBV7-2 | many | TGTGCCAGCAGCCCGGGACAGGCTAACTACGAGCAGTACTTC | CASSPGQANYEQYF
. | TRBJ1-6 | TRBV5-1 | many | TGCGCCAGCAGCTTGGGAGGTAGCTCCTATAATTCACCCCTCCACTTT | CASSLGGSSYNSPLHF
. | TRBJ2-1 | TRBV12-3/TRBV12-4 | many | TGTGCCAGCAGTTCTGGAGGGGGGTCCTCCTACAATGAGCAGTTCTTC | CASSSGGGSSYNEQFF
. | TRBJ2-7 | TRBV6-5 | many | TGTGCCAGCTCCCGCAGGACAGTCACCTACGAGCAGTACTTC | CASSRRTVTYEQYF
. | TRBJ2-5 | TRBV5-1 | medium-sized | TGCGCCAGCAGCTTGTTCATCTACGAGGAGACCCAGTACTTC | CASSLFIYEETQYF
. | TRBJ1-1 | TRBV5-1 | many | TGCGCCAGCAGCTTGGTGGGGGAGAGGACTGAAGCTTTCTTT | CASSLVGERTEAFF
TRBD1 | TRBJ1-4 | TRBV5-1 | many | TGCGCCAGCAGTGGAGGACAGGGCCAAACTAATGAAAAACTGTTTTTT | CASSGGQGQTNEKLFF
. | TRBJ2-5 | TRBV18 | many | TGTGCCAGCTCACCACCGTCAGAGAAGACCCAGTACTTC | CASSPPSEKTQYF
TRBD2 | TRBJ2-5 | TRBV9 | many | TGTGCCAGCAGCCACGGGGGGAGGGGAAGAGGAGAGACCCAGTACTTC | CASSHGGRGRGETQYF
. | TRBJ1-2 | TRBV20-1 | many | TGCAGTGCTAGAAAGGGCAGTGGCTACACCTTC | CSARKGSGYTF
. | TRBJ1-1 | TRBV18 | many | TGTGCCAGCTCACCACCCGGCGGTAGGGAAGCTTTCTTT | CASSPPGGREAFF
TRBD1 | TRBJ1-1 | TRBV3-1 | many | TGTGCCAGCAGCCAGGGGGACAGGGGATCTGAAGCTTTCTTT | CASSQGDRGSEAFF
TRBD1 | TRBJ2-7 | TRBV27 | many | TGTGCCAGCAGTGATGCAGGGGGCCGAGAGCAGTACTTC | CASSDAGGREQYF
. | TRBJ2-1 | TRBV6-1 | many | TGTGCCAGTTTTGGTGAGACTTACTACAATGAGCAGTTCTTC | CASFGETYYNEQFF
TRBD2 | TRBJ2-1 | TRBV3-1 | many | TGTGCCAGCAGCCGGGGACTAGCGGGACCAAGCTCCTACAATGAGCAGTTCTTC | CASSRGLAGPSSYNEQFF
TRBD1 | TRBJ2-2 | TRBV29-1 | . | TGCAGCGTTCGAGGGACAGTGAACACCGGGGAGCTGTTTTTT | CSVRGTVNTGELFF
. | TRBJ1-5 | TRBV25-1 | many | TGTGCCAGCAGTGAATATATAAGACACGACCAGCCCCAGCATTTT | CASSEYIRHDQPQHF